This paragraph reports one T cell receptor (beta chain). It has no known antigen specificity. The record has no base qualities; no much larger clone is one base away. The data derive from a study of CD8 T cells in ankylosing spondylitis (dated by TCRdb to 2015 to 2018). For context, the study as a whole: T cell receptor beta repertoires were profiled in healthy donors and ankylosing spondylitis patients so that disease-linked TCR variants could be found. The full study cohort comprised around 23 ankylosing spondylitis patients and some 110 healthy donors. Peripheral blood was sampled, and synovial fluid was additionally collected from ankylosing spondylitis patients. Overall study outcomes, separate from this receptor: The disease-linked clones had a CD8+ phenotype and were found at relatively low frequencies in peripheral blood. Some of the motif variants had been reported before in the synovial fluid and blood of reactive arthritis patients, a finding that suggests common disease-initiation mechanisms. The disease-linked clones were reported to be significantly enriched in matched synovial fluid samples from ankylosing spondylitis patients. A TCR beta motif of seven or eight highly homologous amino acid variants appeared characteristic of blood from ankylosing spondylitis patients.

This sample was sequenced with an Illumina HiSeq 2500. Quantitative 5'-RACE with molecular barcodes was the method used to prepare the TCR beta libraries. The original pipeline was this. A new computational method, built on a probabilistic model of VDJ rearrangement, was used to identify disease-linked TCR variants. Clones were called with MiXCR by TCRdb after fastp trimmed the public reads at Q25, and only in-frame beta chains were retained. One record per CDR3 amino acid sequence lists the most common genes and DNA. The V and J calls follow TCRdb's processing rather than the paper's. In this sample the table shows more than 600,000 distinct CDR3 sequences, over 15% of which occur a single time. Over 15% of the sample belongs to the ten largest clones. Including cysteine and phenylalanine, the CDR3 has 15 amino acids. Solely the CDR3 DNA is kept, with 45 bases framed from the first base. Deletion took 1 base off V and 2 bases off J, with a span of 12 bases between the germline ends.

The rearrangement joined TRBV12-3 or TRBV12-4 to TRBJ2-7; the D gene cannot be named for sure. The clonotype originates from a male donor with ankylosing spondylitis. The specimen sequenced was blood, either unsorted or a sorted T cell fraction (not recorded which). The CDR3 protein sequence reads: CASSLDSGRPYEQYF. The DNA reads as follows: TGTGCCAGCAGTTTAGATTCGGGCAGGCCCTACGAGCAGTACTTC.